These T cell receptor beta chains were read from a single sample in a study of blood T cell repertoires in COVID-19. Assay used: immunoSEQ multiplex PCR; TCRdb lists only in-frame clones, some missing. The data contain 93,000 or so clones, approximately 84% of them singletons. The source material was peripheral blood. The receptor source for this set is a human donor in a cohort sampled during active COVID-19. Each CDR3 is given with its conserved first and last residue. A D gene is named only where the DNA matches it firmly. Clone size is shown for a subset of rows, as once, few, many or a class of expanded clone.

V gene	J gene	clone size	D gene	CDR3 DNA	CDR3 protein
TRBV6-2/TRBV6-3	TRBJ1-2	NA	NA	TGTGCCAGCAGTGGAGGGAATGGCTACACCTTC	CASSGGNGYTF
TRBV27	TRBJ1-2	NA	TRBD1	TGTGCCAGCAGTTTCCATATGGACAGGGGGGGATATGGCTACACCTTC	CASSFHMDRGGYGYTF
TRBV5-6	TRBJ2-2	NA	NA	TGTGCCAGCAGCCCGACAAATATTAGGAACACCGGGGAGCTGTTTTTT	CASSPTNIRNTGELFF
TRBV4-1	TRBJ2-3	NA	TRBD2	TGCGCCAGCAGCCAAGACATAGCGGGGGGGCCAAATACGCAGTATTTT	CASSQDIAGGPNTQYF
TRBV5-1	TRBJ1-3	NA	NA	TGCGCCAGCAGCTCGGGACTCCCTGGAAACACCATATATTTT	CASSSGLPGNTIYF
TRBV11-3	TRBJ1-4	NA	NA	TGTGCCAGCAGCTTAGGGGCCACGGAACGAAATGAAAAACTGTTTTTT	CASSLGATERNEKLFF
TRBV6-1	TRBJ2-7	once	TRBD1	TGTGCCAGCAGTGCTTCCCGAGGGGGACAGGGGACCTCCTACGAGCAGTACTTC	CASSASRGGQGTSYEQYF
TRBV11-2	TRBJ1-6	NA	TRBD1	TGTGCCAGCAGCAGTTCAGGGGGCTATAATTCACCCCTCCACTTT	CASSSSGGYNSPLHF
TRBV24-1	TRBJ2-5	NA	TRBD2	TGTGCCACCAGTGACCCCGGACTAGCAAAAGAGACCCAGTACTTC	CATSDPGLAKETQYF
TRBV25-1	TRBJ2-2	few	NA	TGTGCCAGCACCAGAGGGAGGAGCGGAGGTACCGGGGAGCTGTTTTTT	CASTRGRSGGTGELFF
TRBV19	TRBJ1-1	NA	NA	TGTGCCAGTAGTATAGGACAGGCTCCCACTGAAGCTTTCTTT	CASSIGQAPTEAFF
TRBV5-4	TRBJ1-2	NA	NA	TGTGCCAGCAGCTTGGAAAGCAGGGTGGGCTATGGCTACACCTTC	CASSLESRVGYGYTF
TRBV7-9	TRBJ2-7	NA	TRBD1	TGTGCCAGCAGCTCAGGGACAGGGGCGTACGAGCAGTACTTC	CASSSGTGAYEQYF
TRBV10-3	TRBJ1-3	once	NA	TGTGCCATCAGTACACCTGGAAACACCATATATTTT	CAISTPGNTIYF
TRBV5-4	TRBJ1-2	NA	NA	TGTGCCAGCAGCTTGGTGGCAGGGGCTGGCTACACCTTC	CASSLVAGAGYTF
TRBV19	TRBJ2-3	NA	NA	TGTGCCAGTAGTATAGGCGCGACAGATACGCAGTATTTT	CASSIGATDTQYF
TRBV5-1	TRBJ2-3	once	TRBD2	TGCGCCAGCAGTTCGGGACTAGCGGGGGGGTTTACGCAGTATTTT	CASSSGLAGGFTQYF
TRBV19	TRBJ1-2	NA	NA	TGTGCCAGTAGTACCGGGAAGCGGGGAGCTAACTATGGCTACACCTTC	CASSTGKRGANYGYTF
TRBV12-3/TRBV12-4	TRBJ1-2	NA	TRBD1	TGTGCCAGCACCAGGACAGGCAACTATGGCTACACCTTC	CASTRTGNYGYTF
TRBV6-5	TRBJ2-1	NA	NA	TGTGCCAGCAGTTACGAGATTGAAGATGAGCAGTTCTTC	CASSYEIEDEQFF
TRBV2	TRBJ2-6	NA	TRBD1	TGTGCCAGCACAACTCACGGGGACAGGGTAATCGGCTCTGGGGCCAACGTCCTGACTTTC	CASTTHGDRVIGSGANVLTF
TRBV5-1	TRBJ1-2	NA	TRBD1	TGCGCCAGCAGCACATTGACAGGGGGCGTAAACTATGGCTACACCTTC	CASSTLTGGVNYGYTF
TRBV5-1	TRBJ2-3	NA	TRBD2	TGCGCCAGCAGCTCGCCGGGACTAGCGGGGGGGATCACAGATACGCAGTATTTT	CASSSPGLAGGITDTQYF
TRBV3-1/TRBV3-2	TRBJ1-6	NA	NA	TGTGCCAGCAGCCATAACTCAGGGGCGAATTCACCCCTCCACTTT	CASSHNSGANSPLHF
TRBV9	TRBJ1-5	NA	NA	TGTGCCAGCAGCGCCGATGGACAGCCCAATCAGCCCCAGCATTTT	CASSADGQPNQPQHF